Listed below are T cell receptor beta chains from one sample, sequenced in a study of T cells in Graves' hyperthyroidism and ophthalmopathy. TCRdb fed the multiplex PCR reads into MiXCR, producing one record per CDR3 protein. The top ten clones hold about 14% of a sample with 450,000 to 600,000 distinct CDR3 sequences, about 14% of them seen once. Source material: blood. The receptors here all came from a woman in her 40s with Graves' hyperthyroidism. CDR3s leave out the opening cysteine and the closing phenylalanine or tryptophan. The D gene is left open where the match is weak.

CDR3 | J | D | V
SARGNGVNEQF | TRBJ2-1 | - | TRBV20-1
ASGDGRASGYT | TRBJ1-2 | - | TRBV12-3/TRBV12-4
ASSLGAGEKLF | TRBJ1-4 | - | TRBV12-3/TRBV12-4
ASSSGVWTEAF | TRBJ1-1 | - | TRBV6-1
ASSPVWDYEQY | TRBJ2-7 | - | TRBV11-2
ASSPGNGLKTEAF | TRBJ1-1 | - | TRBV9
SVYGGSSYNEQF | TRBJ2-1 | - | TRBV29-1
ASSLAGTDGYT | TRBJ1-2 | - | TRBV7-3
ASSIRGSAGELF | TRBJ2-2 | - | TRBV19
ASSLRRGQQEQY | TRBJ2-7 | - | TRBV7-7
SAPRLAGMNEQF | TRBJ2-1 | TRBD2 | TRBV20-1
ASSTTGGSVGEQY | TRBJ2-7 | TRBD1 | TRBV6-1
ATSDRDRSTDTQY | TRBJ2-3 | TRBD1 | TRBV24-1
AWSVAGGVEQY | TRBJ2-7 | - | TRBV30
ASRPTGYQAGRGTQY | TRBJ2-5 | - | TRBV6-1
ASSQAYGNEQF | TRBJ2-1 | - | TRBV4-1
ASSPRDRSSYEQY | TRBJ2-7 | TRBD1 | TRBV5-5
ASRGTGGGTGELF | TRBJ2-2 | TRBD1 | TRBV2
ASSLRQERTDTQY | TRBJ2-3 | - | TRBV14
ASSTSRRTQY | TRBJ2-3 | - | TRBV7-2
ASSLSETYEQY | TRBJ2-7 | - | TRBV5-1
SARGGWETQY | TRBJ2-5 | - | TRBV20-1
ASSLRNLPSTDTQY | TRBJ2-3 | - | TRBV3-1
ASSLVQGVAGELF | TRBJ2-2 | - | TRBV5-1
ASSLPLQNTEAF | TRBJ1-1 | - | TRBV12-3/TRBV12-4
ASSRAGNNYEQY | TRBJ2-7 | TRBD2 | TRBV6-1
AITYDRGTEAF | TRBJ1-1 | - | TRBV10-3
ASSPGTGATGELF | TRBJ2-2 | TRBD1 | TRBV18
ASIEGGNQPQH | TRBJ1-5 | - | TRBV28
ASNPRGTYNSPLH | TRBJ1-6 | - | TRBV28
ASSLQAVQETQY | TRBJ2-5 | - | TRBV7-2
SVLTQGEQF | TRBJ2-1 | TRBD1 | TRBV29-1
ASSLPGQGVSRSPLH | TRBJ1-6 | TRBD1 | TRBV28
SARAGTGERGPLH | TRBJ1-6 | TRBD1 | TRBV20-1
ASSVGRAGITGELF | TRBJ2-2 | - | TRBV7-2